These 25 T cell receptor beta chains came from one sample sequenced in a study of blood T cell repertoires in COVID-19. Sequencing used immunoSEQ multiplex PCR; TCRdb keeps in-frame clones, though not all of them. Of about 140,000 clones listed, about four fifths were seen once; the top ten hold 1.5% to 2%. The specimen was peripheral blood. These receptors all come from a human donor in a cohort sampled during active COVID-19.

This clone was counted a single time. This chain uses TRBV6-1 with TRBJ2-7; 9 nucleotides match TRBD1. Trimming cost V 0 bases and J 1 base; bases outside gene matches: 4. The CDR3 is 16 residues long. CDR1 and CDR2 (germline): MNHNS, SASEGT. CDR3 loop: CASSEANRGRSYEQYF. The DNA of the CDR3 is TGTGCCAGCAGTGAAGCCAACAGGGGGCGATCCTACGAGCAGTACTTC.

Points on this clone: The same CDR3 arises from other DNA sequences in this sample as well. The chain has TRBV4-1 and TRBJ1-1; D gene unclear. Trimming cost V 3 bases and J 1 base, with 6 bases left between them. From germline, CDR1 is MGHRA and CDR2 YSYEKL. The CDR3 is made up of 13 amino acids. CDR3 amino acids: CASSHGGNTEAFF. The CDR3 DNA follows: TGCGCCAGCAGCCATGGAGGGAACACTGAAGCTTTCTTT.

There are a few counts of this clone. V and J are TRBV21-1 and TRBJ1-6; the D segment call TRBD1 is taken from the table without a DNA check. TRBV21-1 is noted as a pseudogene. The CDR3 is made up of 19 amino acids. This CDR3 is CASSKGTGGPITYNSPLHF. The CDR3 nucleotides are TGTGCCAGCAGCAAAGGGACAGGGGGCCCGATAACCTATAATTCACCCCTCCACTTT.

The chain joins TRBV6-6 to TRBJ1-5; no reliable D call. CDR1 MNHNY and CDR2 SVGAGI come from the germline V gene (reference sequence). The CDR3 sequence is 16 residues long. V lost 4 bases and J lost 1, with 14 bases in between. Written as DNA, the CDR3 is TGTGCCAGCAGTTCGTCGGGCGGGTGGAGCAATCAGCCCCAGCATTTT. It yields the protein CASSSSGGWSNQPQHF.

The chain is built from TRBV5-1 and TRBJ2-7; 11 bases are shared with TRBD2. CDR3 length: 19 residues. Germline V gene sequence: CDR1 SGHRS, CDR2 YFSETQ. With 0 bases clipped from V and 2 bases from J, the junction kept 13 bases outside the gene matches. For the CDR3, the DNA is TGCGCCAGCAGCTTGGGGGCAGGGTTGGTACTAGCGGGAGCCTACGAGCAGTACTTC. Translated, it gives CASSLGAGLVLAGAYEQYF. Based on the CDR3 plus reference TRBV5-1 and TRBJ2-7, the full variable domain is KAGVTQTPRYLIKTRGQQVTLSCSPISGHRSVSWYQQTPGQGLQFLFEYFSETQRNKGNFPGRFSGRQFSNSRSEMNVSTLELGDSALYLCASSLGAGLVLAGAYEQYFGPGTRLTVT.

The chain is built from TRBV30 and TRBJ2-7, with 7 bases lining up with TRBD2. This CDR3 spans 13 amino acids. Germline V gene lookup returns CDR1 GTSNPN and CDR2 SVGIG (reference sequence). V was pared by 0 bases and J by 3 bases, with 2 bases of the junction left unmatched. The CDR3 region has the DNA TGTGCCTGGAGTGTAGGCGGGAGCTACGAGCAGTACTTC. Its protein product is CAWSVGGSYEQYF. The full variable domain, with the rest looked up from reference TRBV30 and TRBJ2-7, is SQTIHQWPATLVQPVGSPLSLECTVEGTSNPNLYWYRQAAGRGLQLLFYSVGIGQISSEVPQNLSASRPQDRQFILSSKKLLLSDSGFYLCAWSVGGSYEQYFGPGTRLTVT.

The chain has TRBV9 and TRBJ2-2, with 8 nucleotides matching TRBD2. The CDR3 is 15 amino acids. Germline V gene lookup returns CDR1 SGDLS and CDR2 YYNGEE. After removal of 0 bases from V and 7 bases from J, the junction contained 5 bases not matched to a gene. CDR3 residues: CASSVGTSKGGELFF. As DNA, the CDR3 is TGTGCCAGCAGCGTAGGGACTAGCAAGGGCGGGGAGCTGTTTTTT. Together with reference TRBV9 and TRBJ2-2, the CDR3 gives the full variable domain: DSGVTQTPKHLITATGQRVTLRCSPRSGDLSVYWYQQSLDQGLQFLIQYYNGEERAKGNILERFSAQQFPDLHSELNLSSLELGDSALYFCASSVGTSKGGELFFGEGSRLTVL.

The rearrangement uses TRBV5-1 and TRBJ1-2; D remains unclear. CDR1 is SGHRS, CDR2 YFSETQ, per germline. The V gene lost 0 bases and the J gene lost 8 bases, with 11 bases spanning the gap. The CDR3 length is 13 residues. CDR3 residues: CASSLDTAGGYTF. In nucleotides, the CDR3 is TGCGCCAGCAGCTTGGATACGGCAGGCGGCTACACCTTC.

The chain employs TRBV9 and TRBJ2-7, with D perhaps TRBD2 (6 bases). The CDR3 has 15 residues. CDR1 is SGDLS, CDR2 YYNGEE, per germline. Trimming left V 2 bases short and J 7 bases short, with 19 bases between. CDR3 in amino acids: CASSVGAASRGEQYF. CDR3 DNA sequence: TGTGCCAGCAGCGTTGGCGCGGCCTCCCGGGGGGAGCAGTACTTC.

V and J are TRBV6-4 and TRBJ2-3; D is possibly TRBD2 (5 bases). CDR1 MRHNA and CDR2 SNTAGT come from the germline V gene. V dropped 3 bases and J dropped 4 bases, with 14 bases sitting between them. The CDR3 consists of 15 residues. This CDR3 is CASSDRGFASDTQYF. For the CDR3, the DNA is TGTGCCAGCAGTGATCGCGGGTTCGCATCAGATACGCAGTATTTT.

The chain carries TRBV6-5 and TRBJ1-6; D not certain. This CDR3 is built from 12 residues. Trimming cost V 6 bases and J 7 bases, with 7 bases left between them. Per the germline V gene, CDR1 is MNHEY and CDR2 is SVGAGI. The CDR3 region has the DNA TGTGCCAGCAGAGCATTAAATTCACCCCTCCACTTT. Its translation: CASRALNSPLHF.

The CDR3 region has the DNA TGTGCCAGCAGTCCCGGGGGGGGACCTTATCCCGAGCAGTACTTC. Protein: CASSPGGGPYPEQYF. This chain uses TRBV27 with TRBJ2-7; 8 bases line up with TRBD2. The trim removed 5 bases at V and 6 bases at J, leaving 12 bases unmatched. This CDR3 has 15 residues. CDR1 and CDR2 (germline): MNHEY, SMNVEV (reference sequence).

This chain connects TRBV15 to TRBJ2-7; D ambiguous. The CDR3 spans 15 residues. Germline assignment: CDR1 LNHNV and CDR2 YYDKDF (reference sequence). The V end lost 0 bases, the J end lost 4 bases, and 13 bases lay between the germline ends. The CDR3: CATSRDRNRPYEQYF. The CDR3 DNA follows: TGTGCCACCAGCAGAGATCGGAACAGACCTTACGAGCAGTACTTC. Full variable domain (missing parts from reference TRBV15 and TRBJ2-7): DAMVIQNPRYQVTQFGKPVTLSCSQTLNHNVMYWYQQKSSQAPKLLFHYYDKDFNNEADTPDNFQSRRPNTSFCFLDIRSPGLGDTAMYLCATSRDRNRPYEQYFGPGTRLTVT.

The CDR3 loop reads CASSPPGNSYEQYF. The CDR3 bases are TGTGCCAGCAGCCCTCCGGGAAACTCCTACGAGCAGTACTTC. V is TRBV3-1 (or the pseudogene TRBV3-2) and J is TRBJ2-7, with a tentative D call TRBD2 (5 bases). The CDR3 length is 14 residues. The germline CDR1 and CDR2 sequences are LGHDT and YNNKEL (reference sequence). V lost 4 bases and J 0 bases, leaving 10 bases between the germline ends.

The genes are TRBV19 and TRBJ1-2; 8 nucleotides agree with TRBD1. The CDR3 has 14 amino acids. In germline, CDR1 is LNHDA, CDR2 SQIVND (reference sequence). With 7 bases clipped from V and 3 bases from J, the junction kept 7 bases outside the gene matches. The CDR3 DNA sequence: TGTGCCAGTACGCAGGGGGCGCAGTACTATGGCTACACCTTC. It is translated as CASTQGAQYYGYTF.

This chain links TRBV7-9 with TRBJ2-1, with TRBD1 as a possible D gene (6 bases). Trimming pared 1 base from V and 3 bases from J, leaving 16 bases between. The CDR3 is made up of 17 amino acids. The V gene's germline CDR1 is SEHNR and CDR2 FQNEAQ (reference sequence). CDR3 protein: CASSLVHMGASYNEQFF. CDR3 DNA sequence: TGTGCCAGCAGCTTAGTTCATATGGGGGCCAGCTACAATGAGCAGTTCTTC.

The J gene is TRBJ1-5, the V gene TRBV10-3; tentatively, D is TRBD1 (5 bases). Germline lookup yields CDR1 ENHRY and CDR2 SYGVKD. Trimming took 2 bases from V and 5 from J, leaving 13 bases between them. This CDR3 has 15 amino acids. The CDR3 sequence: CAISEVAGQHQPQHF. Here the CDR3 DNA reads TGTGCCATCAGTGAGGTGGCAGGGCAGCATCAGCCCCAGCATTTT.

This chain joins TRBV11-3 and TRBJ2-3, with a possible D match to TRBD1 (5 bases). Germline V gives CDR1 SGHNT, CDR2 YENEEA. The CDR3 contains 13 residues. The V end lost 1 base, the J end lost 9 bases, and 11 bases lay between the germline ends. The CDR3 protein is CASSLVGPGTQYF. The CDR3 DNA sequence: TGTGCCAGCAGCTTAGTGGGGCCCGGGACGCAGTATTTT.

The CDR3 sequence is CASSQESSYEQYF. Written as DNA, the CDR3 is TGTGCCAGCTCGCAAGAGAGCTCCTACGAGCAGTACTTC. This chain links TRBV18 with TRBJ2-7; D not resolved. V shed 6 bases and J shed 0 bases, with 9 bases lying between them. The CDR3 loop spans 13 amino acids. Germline CDR1 reads KGHSH; CDR2 reads LQKENI.

This chain connects TRBV5-1 to TRBJ1-4; 8 bases line up with TRBD1. After removal of 5 bases from V and 8 bases from J, the junction contained 14 bases not matched to a gene. CDR3 length equals 16 residues. Germline CDR1 and CDR2: SGHRS and YFSETQ. The CDR3 sequence is CASRPAPGQETEKLFF. Here the CDR3 DNA reads TGCGCCAGCAGGCCCGCCCCGGGACAGGAGACCGAAAAACTGTTTTTT.

V gene TRBV5-1 combines with J gene TRBJ2-2, with a tentative D call TRBD2 (5 bases). With 3 bases removed from V and 0 bases from J, the gap between germline ends came to 9 bases. CDR3 length: 15 amino acids. Germline V gene lookup returns CDR1 SGHRS and CDR2 YFSETQ. The CDR3: CASSSSRANTGELFF. In nucleotides, the CDR3 is TGCGCCAGCAGCTCGTCGAGGGCGAACACCGGGGAGCTGTTTTTT.

The chain's CDR3 is CASSVMGGHTDTQYF. CDR3 coding DNA: TGTGCCAGCAGCGTCATGGGGGGGCACACAGATACGCAGTATTTT. The genes are TRBV9 and TRBJ2-3; TRBD2 might be the D (7 bases). V lost 2 bases and J 2 bases, leaving 12 bases between the germline ends. Germline V gene data show CDR1 as SGDLS and CDR2 as YYNGEE. This CDR3 region has 15 residues.

J is TRBJ2-1 and V is TRBV6-4, with TRBD2 matching over 11 bases. With V trimmed by 6 bases and J by 1 base, 2 bases remained unmatched. CDR1 and CDR2 (germline): MRHNA, SNTAGT. This CDR3 is built from 15 residues. Here the CDR3 DNA reads TGTGCCAGCAGACTAGCGGGAGTTTCCTACAATGAGCAGTTCTTC. Translating it yields CASRLAGVSYNEQFF.

This rearrangement joins TRBV29-1 to TRBJ2-1, with TRBD2 identical over 9 bases. CDR3 length: 13 amino acids. Germline trimming cut 7 bases from V and 11 bases from J; bases unmatched to any gene: 12. In germline, CDR1 is SQVTM, CDR2 ANQGSEA. This CDR3 is CSAQGTSLFKQFF. The DNA for the CDR3 is TGCAGCGCTCAAGGGACTAGCCTCTTTAAGCAGTTCTTC.

This clone was seen a few times. This chain links TRBV5-4 with TRBJ2-3; TRBD2 matches at 10 bases. This CDR3 is 16 amino acids long. CDR1 and CDR2 from the germline V gene are SGHNT and YYREEE (reference sequence). Losses at the gene ends were 5 bases for V and 5 bases for J; bases not matched to a gene: 11. DNA of the CDR3: TGTGCCAGCAGTTTAGCCCTAGCGGGAGTGAGAGATACGCAGTATTTT. It codes for CASSLALAGVRDTQYF.